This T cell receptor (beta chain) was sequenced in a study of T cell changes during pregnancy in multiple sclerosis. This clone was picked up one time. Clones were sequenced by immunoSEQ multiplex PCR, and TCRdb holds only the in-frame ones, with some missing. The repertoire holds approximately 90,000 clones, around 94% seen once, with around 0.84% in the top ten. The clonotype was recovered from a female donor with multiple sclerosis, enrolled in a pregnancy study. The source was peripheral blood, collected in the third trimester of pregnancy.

Here the CDR3 reads CASTPGTGLYEQYF. The CDR3 DNA follows: TGCGCCAGCACCCCCGGGACAGGGTTGTACGAGCAGTACTTC. The chain carries TRBV5-1 and TRBJ2-7; 9 nucleotides line up with TRBD1. The junction had 8 bases not matched to a gene; V was cut back by 6 bases and J by 4 bases. The CDR3 contains 14 residues. Per germline, CDR1 SGHRS and CDR2 YFSETQ.